These 16 T cell receptor beta chains originate from one sample sequenced in a study of CD8+ T cells in alopecia areata. Extracted from the samples, RNA was reverse transcribed into cDNA to serve as the sequencing template. Generated by immunoSEQ multiplex PCR, the TCRdb table keeps only in-frame clones and is missing some. The sample yields about 200,000 clones, 56% seen once. Sequencing input: CD8+ T cells sorted from blood. The source of these receptors is a human donor in good health.

The CDR3 spells CASSQAGGNEQFF. The CDR3 DNA sequence: TGCGCCAGCAGCCAAGCCGGGGGCAATGAGCAGTTCTTC. The chain has TRBV4-1 and TRBJ2-1; possibly TRBD2 for D (6 bases). The germline V and J ends were trimmed by 1 base and 6 bases, with 7 bases remaining between them. The length of the CDR3 is 13 residues. Germline CDR1 is MGHRA and CDR2 is YSYEKL.

In its sample, this clone was seen once. The chain carries TRBV4-1 and TRBJ2-5; D is unresolved. Looked up from germline, CDR1 is MGHRA and CDR2 is YSYEKL. This CDR3 has 14 residues. Trimming took off 4 bases at V and 4 bases at J, with 13 bases between the two ends. The CDR3 DNA reads TGCGCCAGCAGCCCTCCCGGTAGGAGAGAGACCCAGTACTTC. Protein: CASSPPGRRETQYF.

The rearrangement joins TRBV4-1 to TRBJ2-5; the D gene could be TRBD1 or TRBD2 (5 bases each). The CDR3 sequence is 13 residues long. CDR1 is MGHRA, CDR2 YSYEKL, per germline. The V end was cut by 4 bases, the J end by 7 bases, with 13 bases between. The CDR3 nucleotides are TGCGCCAGCAGCCCTGCCGGGGCTCGGACCCAGTACTTC. Encoded protein: CASSPAGARTQYF.

The chain links TRBV6-5 to TRBJ2-2; no firm D call. From germline, CDR1 is MNHEY and CDR2 SVGAGI. CDR3 size: 14 residues. V was trimmed by 8 bases and J by 1 base, leaving 11 bases between them. CDR3 in amino acids: CASRPNRNTGELFF. CDR3 coding DNA: TGTGCCAGCCGGCCTAATCGGAACACCGGGGAGCTGTTTTTT.

In regard to this clone: Other DNA sequences in the sample encode the same CDR3. J is TRBJ2-2 and V is TRBV6-5, with a tentative D call TRBD1 (5 bases). Germline V gene sequence: CDR1 MNHEY, CDR2 SVGAGI. Deletions cut 0 bases from V and 5 bases from J, with 7 bases between. The CDR3 is 14 amino acids. CDR3 residues: CASSYSRVTGELFF. The CDR3 region has the DNA TGTGCCAGCAGTTACTCCAGGGTGACCGGGGAGCTGTTTTTT.

CDR3 bases: TGTGCCAGCAGCCGCACTAGCGGGGGGGCCTACGAGCAGTACTTC. Protein: CASSRTSGGAYEQYF. This chain uses TRBV6-5 with TRBJ2-7, with TRBD2 matching over 13 bases. This CDR3 is 15 amino acids long. J was trimmed by 2 bases and V by 6 bases; bases with no gene match: 4. Germline V CDR1 and CDR2: MNHEY, SVGAGI.

This clone was observed a single time. This chain joins TRBV2 and TRBJ2-2; 13 nucleotides align to TRBD2. Trimming cost V 7 bases and J 5 bases; bases outside gene matches: 7. The V gene's germline CDR1 is SNHLY and CDR2 FYNNEI. The CDR3 is 16 residues long. The DNA of the CDR3 is TGTGCCAGCATTGGACTAGCGGGGGCCCGGACCGGGGAGCTGTTTTTT. It codes for CASIGLAGARTGELFF.

Only a few counts were recorded for this clone. This chain uses TRBV6-5 with TRBJ2-3; D is uncertain. The CDR3 runs to 14 residues. Trimming took 2 bases from V and 0 from J, leaving 6 bases between them. Germline CDR1 and CDR2: MNHEY and SVGAGI. CDR3 sequence reads: CASSYGPSTDTQYF. The CDR3 DNA is TGTGCCAGCAGTTACGGGCCTAGCACAGATACGCAGTATTTT.

This clone has just a few counts. The J gene is TRBJ2-5, the V gene TRBV11-2; TRBD1 matches 9 bases. Germline lookup yields CDR1 SGHAT and CDR2 FQNNGV. CDR3 length: 16 residues. V was pared by 2 bases and J by 2 bases, with 6 bases of the junction left unmatched. The CDR3 DNA follows: TGTGCCAGCAGCTTAAATTACGGACAGGGGCAAGAGACCCAGTACTTC. Residues: CASSLNYGQGQETQYF.

This clone was recorded a few times. This rearrangement joins TRBV27 to TRBJ1-5; TRBD1 matches at 8 bases. The CDR3 length is 15 residues. Trimming took 4 bases from V and 2 from J; bases not matched to a gene: 4. Germline V CDR1 and CDR2: MNHEY, SMNVEV (reference sequence). CDR3 sequence reads: CASSSPGQGNQPQHF. The DNA for the CDR3 is TGTGCCAGCAGTTCTCCGGGACAGGGCAATCAGCCCCAGCATTTT.

V and J are TRBV5-6 and TRBJ1-1; D is undetermined. CDR1 is SGHDT and CDR2 is YYEEEE in the germline V gene. V shed 6 bases and J shed 1 base, with 7 bases lying between them. CDR3 length: 12 residues. CDR3 bases: TGTGCCAGCATCCTAGGGAACACTGAAGCTTTCTTT. It encodes CASILGNTEAFF.

The V and J genes are TRBV7-8 and TRBJ1-4; D is uncertain. The V gene lost 1 base and the J gene lost 3 bases, with 9 bases spanning the gap. Germline V gene sequence: CDR1 SGHVS, CDR2 FQNEAQ. The CDR3 runs 15 residues. The CDR3 reads CASSLGGRANEKLFF. The CDR3 coding sequence is TGTGCCAGCAGCTTAGGAGGGAGGGCTAATGAAAAACTGTTTTTT.

Only a few counts were recorded for this clone. The CDR3 is CASSLSAGVTEAFF. The CDR3 DNA reads TGTGCCAGCAGTTTATCGGCAGGAGTCACTGAAGCTTTCTTT. V is TRBV27 and J is TRBJ1-1; D is unclear. Germline V CDR1 and CDR2: MNHEY, SMNVEV (reference sequence). The CDR3 sequence is 14 residues long. The V end was cut by 0 bases, the J end by 4 bases, with 9 bases between.

In this sample, this clone turned up a few times. This chain joins TRBV27 and TRBJ1-1, with 8 bases fitting TRBD1. CDR3 length: 13 amino acids. V gave up 2 bases and J gave up 4 bases; unmatched junction bases: 0. Germline CDR1 MNHEY, CDR2 SMNVEV (reference sequence). The CDR3 here is CASSLTGGTEAFF. CDR3 nucleotide sequence: TGTGCCAGCAGTTTAACAGGGGGCACTGAAGCTTTCTTT.

The chain links TRBV29-1 to TRBJ2-5; 8 positions agree with TRBD2. This CDR3 has 14 residues. Losses at the gene ends were 3 bases for V and 2 bases for J; bases not matched to a gene: 5. Germline loops: CDR1 SQVTM, CDR2 ANQGSEA. The CDR3 nucleotides read TGCAGCGTTGAGGGTCGGGGGGGACAAGAGACCCAGTACTTC. This encodes CSVEGRGGQETQYF.

The chain combines TRBV4-1 with TRBJ1-2; unclear D gene. CDR1 MGHRA and CDR2 YSYEKL come from the germline V gene. Trimming pared 1 base from V and 5 bases from J, leaving 11 bases between. There are 14 residues in the CDR3. The CDR3 DNA is TGCGCCAGCAGCCAAGGAGGCTTATCATATGGCTACACCTTC. This encodes CASSQGGLSYGYTF.